The following is a T cell receptor (beta chain) sequence with its context. Antigen specificity is unknown. This record belongs to a study of T-cell memory formation after mild COVID-19. About the study: Across donors, TCR clusters were largely donor specific.

TCRdb reprocessed the 5' RACE reads via MiXCR and lists one record per CDR3 protein. The table shows just over 50,000 distinct CDR3 sequences, with over 8.5% occurring only once. General study findings and limits: Researchers could not confirm that second-wave clones peaking on day 37 targeted SARS-CoV-2.

The receptor's source is an adult woman who had mild COVID-19 (a few samples of this study predate the infection). Cell type and time point are not known. The specimen sequenced was PBMCs or a T cell subset sorted from them (not recorded which).

In DNA form, the CDR3 reads TGCGCCAGCAGCTTGGAAGGGGGCGCCTACAATGAGCAGTTCTTC. Amino acid sequence: CASSLEGGAYNEQFF. This chain uses TRBV5-1 with TRBJ2-1; 7 nucleotides match TRBD1. CDR1 SGHRS and CDR2 YFSETQ come from the germline V gene. The CDR3 totals 15 residues. The J segment lost 2 bases and the V segment lost 0 bases, leaving 2 bases of the junction unmatched.